The clone carrying this T cell receptor (beta chain) was picked up many times. The target antigen is unknown. The data belong to a study of metastatic and nonmetastatic thyroid tumors. Study-level points and caveats: In blood and tumor, TCR beta diversity was reportedly significantly higher in malignant thyroid tumors than in benign nodules.

TCRdb reprocessed the PCR reads using MiXCR. The data contain about 35,000 clones, roughly 18% of them seen just once; the ten biggest clones take up about 16%. Each patient went into thyroid surgery without having received any treatment. The CDR3 loop spans 13 amino acids. The V end was cut by 9 bases, the J end by 7 bases, with 18 bases between. The germline V gene encodes CDR1 SEHNR and CDR2 FQNEAQ (reference sequence). Sample: blood. The V call is TRBV7-9, the J call TRBJ1-2; the D is unclear. This clonotype originated in a female donor with papillary thyroid cancer or a benign thyroid nodule (not recorded which). Some clones in this sample may be carry-over from other donors' samples. The CDR3 sequence: CASLRTGMGGYTF. The DNA for the CDR3 is TGTGCCAGTCTACGAACCGGGATGGGTGGCTACACCTTC.